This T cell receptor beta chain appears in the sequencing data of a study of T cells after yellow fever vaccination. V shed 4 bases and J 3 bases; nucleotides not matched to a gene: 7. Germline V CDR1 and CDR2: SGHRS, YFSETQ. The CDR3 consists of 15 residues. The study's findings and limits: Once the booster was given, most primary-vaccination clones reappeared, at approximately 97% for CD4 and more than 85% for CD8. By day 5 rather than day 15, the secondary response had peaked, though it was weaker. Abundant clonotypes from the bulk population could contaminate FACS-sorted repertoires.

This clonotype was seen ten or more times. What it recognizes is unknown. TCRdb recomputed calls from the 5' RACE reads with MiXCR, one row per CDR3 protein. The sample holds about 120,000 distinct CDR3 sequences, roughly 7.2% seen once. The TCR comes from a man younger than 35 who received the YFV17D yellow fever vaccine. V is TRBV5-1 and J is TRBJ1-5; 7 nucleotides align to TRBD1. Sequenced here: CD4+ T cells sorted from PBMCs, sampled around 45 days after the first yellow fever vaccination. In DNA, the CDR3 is TGCGCCAGCAGCACGTCGGGACAGATCAATCAGCCCCAGCATTTT. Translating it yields CASSTSGQINQPQHF.